The clone carrying this T cell receptor (beta chain) was observed many times. The sample originates from a study of T cell repertoires in cytomegalovirus infection. After removal of 2 bases from V and 1 base from J, the junction contained 2 bases not matched to a gene. CDR3 length equals 15 residues. CDR1 is MGHRA, CDR2 YSYEKL, per germline. One entry per CDR3 protein results from TCRdb running MiXCR on the reads. Among fewer than 550,000 distinct CDR3 sequences listed, 26% were seen once. This TCR derives from a human donor in good health (CMV status not recorded). Some clones in this sample may be carry-over from other donors' samples. Sequenced input: PBMCs. The chain carries TRBV4-1 and TRBJ1-1, with 9 bases that match TRBD1. CDR3 sequence reads: CASSQSGQGNTEAFF. Here the CDR3 DNA reads TGCGCCAGCAGCCAATCGGGACAGGGGAACACTGAAGCTTTCTTT.